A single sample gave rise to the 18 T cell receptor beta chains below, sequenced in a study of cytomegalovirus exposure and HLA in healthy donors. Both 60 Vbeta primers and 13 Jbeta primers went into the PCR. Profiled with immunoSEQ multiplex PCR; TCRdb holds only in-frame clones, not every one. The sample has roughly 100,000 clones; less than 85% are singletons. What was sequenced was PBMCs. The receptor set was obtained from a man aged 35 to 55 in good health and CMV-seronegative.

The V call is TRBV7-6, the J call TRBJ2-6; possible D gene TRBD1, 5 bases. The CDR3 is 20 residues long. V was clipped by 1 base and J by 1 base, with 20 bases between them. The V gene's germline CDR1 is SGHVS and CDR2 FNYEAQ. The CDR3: CASSLVLVGRAQSGANVLTF. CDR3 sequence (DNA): TGTGCCAGCAGCTTAGTTCTCGTGGGCAGGGCCCAGTCTGGGGCCAACGTCCTGACTTTC.

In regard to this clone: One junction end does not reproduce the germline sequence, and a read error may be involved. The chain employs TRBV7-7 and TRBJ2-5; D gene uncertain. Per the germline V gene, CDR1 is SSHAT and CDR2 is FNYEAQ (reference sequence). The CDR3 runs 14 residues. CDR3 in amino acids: CASSLESGVETQYF. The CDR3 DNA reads TGTGCTAGCAGCTTAGAGTCGGGTGTGGAGACCCAGTACTTC.

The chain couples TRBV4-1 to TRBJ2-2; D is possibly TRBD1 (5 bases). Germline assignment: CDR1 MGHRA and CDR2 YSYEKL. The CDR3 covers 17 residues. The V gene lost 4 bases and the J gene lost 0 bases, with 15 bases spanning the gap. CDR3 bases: TGCGCCAGCAGCCCACCTCCGACAGAAACGAACACCGGGGAGCTGTTTTTT. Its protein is CASSPPPTETNTGELFF.

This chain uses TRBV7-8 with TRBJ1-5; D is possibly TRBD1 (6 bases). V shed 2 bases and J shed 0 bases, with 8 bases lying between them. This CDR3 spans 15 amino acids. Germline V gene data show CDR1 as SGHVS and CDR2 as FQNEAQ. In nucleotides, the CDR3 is TGTGCCAGCAGCTTACAGGGGAATAGCAATCAGCCCCAGCATTTT. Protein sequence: CASSLQGNSNQPQHF.

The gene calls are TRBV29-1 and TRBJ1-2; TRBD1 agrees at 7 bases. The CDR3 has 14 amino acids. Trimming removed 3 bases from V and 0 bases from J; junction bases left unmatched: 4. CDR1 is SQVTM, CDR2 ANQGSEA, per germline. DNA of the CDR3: TGCAGCGTTGATAGGCAGGGGGCTAACTATGGCTACACCTTC. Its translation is CSVDRQGANYGYTF. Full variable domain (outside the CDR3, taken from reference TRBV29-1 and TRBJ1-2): SAVISQKPSRDICQRGTSLTIQCQVDSQVTMMFWYRQQPGQSLTLIATANQGSEATYESGFVIDKFPISRPNLTFSTLTVSNMSPEDSSIYLCSVDRQGANYGYTFGSGTRLTVV.

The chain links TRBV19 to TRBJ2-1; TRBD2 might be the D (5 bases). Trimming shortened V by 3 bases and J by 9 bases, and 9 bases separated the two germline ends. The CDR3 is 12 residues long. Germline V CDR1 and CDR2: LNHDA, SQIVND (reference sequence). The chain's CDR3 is CASSMDSIEQFF. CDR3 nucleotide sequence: TGTGCCAGTAGTATGGACTCGATTGAGCAGTTCTTC.

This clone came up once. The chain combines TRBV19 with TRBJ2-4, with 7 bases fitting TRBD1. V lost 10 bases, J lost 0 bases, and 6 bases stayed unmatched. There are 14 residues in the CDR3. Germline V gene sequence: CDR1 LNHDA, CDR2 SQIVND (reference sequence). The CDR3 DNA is TGTGCCACGGCACAGGGGACAGCCAAAAACATTCAGTACTTC. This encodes CATAQGTAKNIQYF.

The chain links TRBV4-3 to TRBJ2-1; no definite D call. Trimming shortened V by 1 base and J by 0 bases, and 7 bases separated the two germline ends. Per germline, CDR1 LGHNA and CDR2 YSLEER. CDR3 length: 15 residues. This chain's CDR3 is CASSQGPGSYNEQFF. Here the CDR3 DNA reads TGCGCCAGCAGCCAAGGCCCGGGCTCCTACAATGAGCAGTTCTTC.

Here the CDR3 DNA reads TGTGCCAGCAGTAGAGGGAATAATTCACCCCTCCACTTT. It yields the protein CASSRGNNSPLHF. This chain connects TRBV27 to TRBJ1-6; D ambiguous. The length of the CDR3 is 13 residues. Deletions cut 5 bases from V and 5 bases from J, with 7 bases between. CDR1 is MNHEY and CDR2 is SMNVEV in the germline V gene (reference sequence).

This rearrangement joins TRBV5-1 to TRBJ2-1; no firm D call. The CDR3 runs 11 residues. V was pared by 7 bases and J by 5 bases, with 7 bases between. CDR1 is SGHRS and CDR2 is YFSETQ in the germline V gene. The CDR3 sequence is CASRSNNEQFF. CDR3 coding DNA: TGCGCCAGCCGGTCTAACAATGAGCAGTTCTTC.

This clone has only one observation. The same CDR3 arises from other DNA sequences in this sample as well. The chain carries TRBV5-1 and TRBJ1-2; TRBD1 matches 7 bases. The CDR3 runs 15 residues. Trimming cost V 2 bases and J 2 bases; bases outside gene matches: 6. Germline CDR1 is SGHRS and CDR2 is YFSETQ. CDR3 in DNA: TGCGCCAGCAGCTTCTCCGGGACAGTCAACTATGGCTACACCTTC. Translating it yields CASSFSGTVNYGYTF. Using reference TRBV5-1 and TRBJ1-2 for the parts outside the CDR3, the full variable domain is KAGVTQTPRYLIKTRGQQVTLSCSPISGHRSVSWYQQTPGQGLQFLFEYFSETQRNKGNFPGRFSGRQFSNSRSEMNVSTLELGDSALYLCASSFSGTVNYGYTFGSGTRLTVV.

The CDR3 sequence: CASSLKGGGSSPLHF. CDR3 DNA: TGTGCCAGCAGCTTAAAGGGGGGGGGATCTTCACCCCTCCACTTT. The chain links TRBV11-2 to TRBJ1-6; perhaps TRBD1 as D (6 bases). The germline CDR1 and CDR2 sequences are SGHAT and FQNNGV. This CDR3 comprises 15 residues. The V gene lost 2 bases and the J gene lost 9 bases, with 14 bases spanning the gap.

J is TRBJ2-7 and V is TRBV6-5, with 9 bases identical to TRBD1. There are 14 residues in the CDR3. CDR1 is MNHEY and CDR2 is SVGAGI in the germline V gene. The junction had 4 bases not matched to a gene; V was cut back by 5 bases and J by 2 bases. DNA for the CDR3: TGTGCCAGCAGTCTAAGACAGGGGGCCTACGAGCAGTACTTC. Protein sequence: CASSLRQGAYEQYF.

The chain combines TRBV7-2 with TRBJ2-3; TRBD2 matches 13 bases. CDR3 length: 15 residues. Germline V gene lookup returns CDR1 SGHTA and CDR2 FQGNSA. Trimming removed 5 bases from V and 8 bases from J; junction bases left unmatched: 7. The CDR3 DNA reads TGTGCCAGCAGCACGGGACTAGCGGGGTGGAGTACGCAGTATTTT. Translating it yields CASSTGLAGWSTQYF. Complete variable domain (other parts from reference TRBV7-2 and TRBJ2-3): GAGVSQSPSNKVTEKGKDVELRCDPISGHTALYWYRQSLGQGLEFLIYFQGNSAPDKSGLPSDRFSAERTGGSVSTLTIQRTQQEDSAVYLCASSTGLAGWSTQYFGPGTRLTVL.

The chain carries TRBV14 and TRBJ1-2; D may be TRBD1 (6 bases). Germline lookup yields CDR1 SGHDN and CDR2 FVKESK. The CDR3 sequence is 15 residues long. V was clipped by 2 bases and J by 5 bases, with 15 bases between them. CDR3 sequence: CASSQTQGSYYGYTF. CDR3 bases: TGTGCCAGCAGCCAAACACAGGGAAGCTATTATGGCTACACCTTC.

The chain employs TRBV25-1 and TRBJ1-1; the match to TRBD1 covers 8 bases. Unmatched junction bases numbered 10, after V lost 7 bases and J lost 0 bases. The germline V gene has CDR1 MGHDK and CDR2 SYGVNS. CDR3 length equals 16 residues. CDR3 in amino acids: CASMSGTGPMNTEAFF. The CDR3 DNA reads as TGTGCCAGCATGAGCGGGACAGGCCCTATGAACACTGAAGCTTTCTTT.

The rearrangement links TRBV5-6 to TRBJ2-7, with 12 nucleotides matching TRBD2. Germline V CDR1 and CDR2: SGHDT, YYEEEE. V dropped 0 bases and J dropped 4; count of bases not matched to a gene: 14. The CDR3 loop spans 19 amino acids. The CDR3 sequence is CASSLASGLAGGTPYEQYF. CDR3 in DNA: TGTGCCAGCAGCTTGGCTTCAGGGCTAGCGGGGGGGACTCCATACGAGCAGTACTTC.

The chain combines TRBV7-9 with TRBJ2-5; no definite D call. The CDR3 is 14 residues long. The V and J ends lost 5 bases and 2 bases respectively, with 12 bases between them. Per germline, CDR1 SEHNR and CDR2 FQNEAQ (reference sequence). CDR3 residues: CASSHEPLQETQYF. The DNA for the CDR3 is TGTGCCAGCAGCCATGAGCCACTTCAAGAGACCCAGTACTTC.